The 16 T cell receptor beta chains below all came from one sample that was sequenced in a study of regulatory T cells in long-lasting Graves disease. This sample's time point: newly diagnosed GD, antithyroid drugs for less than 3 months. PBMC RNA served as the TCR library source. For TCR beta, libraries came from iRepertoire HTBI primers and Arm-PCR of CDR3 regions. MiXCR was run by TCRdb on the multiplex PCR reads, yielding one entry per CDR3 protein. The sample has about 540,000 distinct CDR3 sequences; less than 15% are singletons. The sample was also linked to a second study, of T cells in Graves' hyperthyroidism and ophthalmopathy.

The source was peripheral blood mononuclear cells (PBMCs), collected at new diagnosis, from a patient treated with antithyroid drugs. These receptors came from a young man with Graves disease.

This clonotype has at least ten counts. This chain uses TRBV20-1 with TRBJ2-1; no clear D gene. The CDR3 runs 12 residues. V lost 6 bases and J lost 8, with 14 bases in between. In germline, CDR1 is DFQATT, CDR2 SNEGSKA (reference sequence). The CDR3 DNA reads TGCAGTGCGATAGTGAAGCACCATGAGCAGTTCTTC. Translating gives CSAIVKHHEQFF.

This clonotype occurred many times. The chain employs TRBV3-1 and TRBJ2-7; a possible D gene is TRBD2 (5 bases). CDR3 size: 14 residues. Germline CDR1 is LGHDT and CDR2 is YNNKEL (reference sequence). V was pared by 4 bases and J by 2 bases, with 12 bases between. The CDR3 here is CASSLIGGAYEQYF. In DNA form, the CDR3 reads TGTGCCAGCAGCCTAATAGGAGGCGCCTACGAGCAGTACTTC.

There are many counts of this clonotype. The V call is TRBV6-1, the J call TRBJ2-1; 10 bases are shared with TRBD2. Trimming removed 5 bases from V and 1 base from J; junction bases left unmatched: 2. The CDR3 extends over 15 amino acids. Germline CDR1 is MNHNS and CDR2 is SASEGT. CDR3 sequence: CASSRTSGSYNEQFF. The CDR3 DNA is TGTGCCAGCAGTCGGACTAGCGGTTCCTACAATGAGCAGTTCTTC.

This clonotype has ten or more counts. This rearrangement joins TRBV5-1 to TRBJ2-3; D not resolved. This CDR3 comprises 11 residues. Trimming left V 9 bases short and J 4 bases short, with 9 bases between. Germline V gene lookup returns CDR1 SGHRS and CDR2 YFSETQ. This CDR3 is CATRLADTQYF. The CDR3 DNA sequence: TGCGCCACCCGACTTGCAGATACGCAGTATTTT.

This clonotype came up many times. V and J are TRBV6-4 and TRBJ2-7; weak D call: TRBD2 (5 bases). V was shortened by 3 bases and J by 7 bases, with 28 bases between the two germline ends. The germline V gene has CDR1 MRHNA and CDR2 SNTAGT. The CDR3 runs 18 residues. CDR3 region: CASSERKDCSELVAEQYF. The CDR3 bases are TGTGCCAGCAGTGAGAGGAAGGACTGTTCAGAGCTGGTGGCAGAGCAGTACTTC.

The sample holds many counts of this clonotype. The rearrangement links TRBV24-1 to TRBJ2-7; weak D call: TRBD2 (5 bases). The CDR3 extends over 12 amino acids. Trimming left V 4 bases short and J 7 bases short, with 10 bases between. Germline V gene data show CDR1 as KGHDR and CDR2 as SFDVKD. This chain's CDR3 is CATSDPPGEQYF. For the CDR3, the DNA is TGTGCCACCAGTGACCCCCCGGGGGAGCAGTACTTC.

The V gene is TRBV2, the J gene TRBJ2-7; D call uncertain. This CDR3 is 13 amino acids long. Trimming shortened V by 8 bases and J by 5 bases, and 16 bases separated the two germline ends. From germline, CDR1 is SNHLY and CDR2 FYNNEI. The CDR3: CASSGDLGNEQYF. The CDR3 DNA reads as TGTGCCAGCTCAGGCGACCTGGGTAACGAGCAGTACTTC.

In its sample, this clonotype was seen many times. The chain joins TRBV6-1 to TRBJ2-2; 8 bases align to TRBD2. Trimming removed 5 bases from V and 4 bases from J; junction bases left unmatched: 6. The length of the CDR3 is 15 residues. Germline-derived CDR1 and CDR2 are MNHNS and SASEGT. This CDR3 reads CASSTAGVPTGELFF. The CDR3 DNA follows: TGTGCCAGCAGTACAGCGGGAGTACCCACCGGGGAGCTGTTTTTT.

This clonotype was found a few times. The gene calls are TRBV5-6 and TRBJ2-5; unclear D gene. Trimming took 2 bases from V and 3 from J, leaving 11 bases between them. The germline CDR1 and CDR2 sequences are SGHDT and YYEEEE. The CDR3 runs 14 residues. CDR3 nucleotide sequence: TGTGCCAGCAGCTTTTGGGTCAAGGAAGAGACCCAGTACTTC. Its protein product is CASSFWVKEETQYF.

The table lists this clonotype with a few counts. CDR3 loop: CASSQNRLAGDSYEQYF. Here the CDR3 DNA reads TGTGCCAGCAGCCAGAATCGACTAGCGGGAGACTCCTACGAGCAGTACTTC. The rearrangement joins TRBV3-1 to TRBJ2-7, with 12 bases that match TRBD2. The CDR3 is 17 amino acids. Germline loops: CDR1 LGHDT, CDR2 YNNKEL (reference sequence). The ends lost 3 bases at V and 0 bases at J; junction bases unmatched: 6.

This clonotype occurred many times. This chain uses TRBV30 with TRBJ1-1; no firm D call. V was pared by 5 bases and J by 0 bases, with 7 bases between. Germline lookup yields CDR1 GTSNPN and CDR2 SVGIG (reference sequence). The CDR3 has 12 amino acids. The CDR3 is CAWARLNTEAFF. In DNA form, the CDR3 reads TGTGCCTGGGCCCGGTTGAACACTGAAGCTTTCTTT.

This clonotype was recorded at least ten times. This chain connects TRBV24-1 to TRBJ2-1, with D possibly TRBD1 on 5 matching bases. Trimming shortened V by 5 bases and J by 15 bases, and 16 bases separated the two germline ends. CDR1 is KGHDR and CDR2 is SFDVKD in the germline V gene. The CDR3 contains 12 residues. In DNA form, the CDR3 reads TGTGCCACCAGTGGTGGGGATGGGGCCCTGTTCTTC. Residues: CATSGGDGALFF.

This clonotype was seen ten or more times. CDR3 loop: CAWGGAKNIQYF. The CDR3 DNA sequence: TGTGCCTGGGGGGGAGCCAAAAACATTCAGTACTTC. The gene calls are TRBV30 and TRBJ2-4, with D possibly called TRBD1 or TRBD2 (5 bases each). CDR1 is GTSNPN and CDR2 is SVGIG in the germline V gene (reference sequence). V was clipped by 5 bases and J by 0 bases, with 5 bases between them. The CDR3 contains 12 residues. The whole variable domain, remainder taken from reference TRBV30 and TRBJ2-4, is SQTIHQWPATLVQPVGSPLSLECTVEGTSNPNLYWYRQAAGRGLQLLFYSVGIGQISSEVPQNLSASRPQDRQFILSSKKLLLSDSGFYLCAWGGAKNIQYFGAGTRLSVL.

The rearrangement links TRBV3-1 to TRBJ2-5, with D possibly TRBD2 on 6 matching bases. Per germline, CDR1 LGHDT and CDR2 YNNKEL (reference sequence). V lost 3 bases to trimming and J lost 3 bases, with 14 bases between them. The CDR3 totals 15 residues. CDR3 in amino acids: CASSHGGIGEETQYF. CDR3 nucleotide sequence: TGTGCCAGCAGCCATGGGGGGATAGGAGAAGAGACCCAGTACTTC.

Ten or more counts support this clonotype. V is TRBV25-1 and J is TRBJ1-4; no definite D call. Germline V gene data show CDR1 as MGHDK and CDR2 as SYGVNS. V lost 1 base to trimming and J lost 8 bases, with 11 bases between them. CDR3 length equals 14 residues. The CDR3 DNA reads TGTGCCAGCAGTGAATTGTCACTAGGGGAAAAACTGTTTTTT. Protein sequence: CASSELSLGEKLFF.

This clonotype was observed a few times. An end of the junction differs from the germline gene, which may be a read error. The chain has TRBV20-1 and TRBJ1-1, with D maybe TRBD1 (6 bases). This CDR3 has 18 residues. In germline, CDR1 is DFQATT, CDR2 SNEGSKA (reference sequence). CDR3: CSARAPDRWSMRNTGAFF. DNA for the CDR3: TGCAGTGCTAGAGCCCCCGACAGGTGGTCGATGAGGAACACTGGAGCTTTCTTT.